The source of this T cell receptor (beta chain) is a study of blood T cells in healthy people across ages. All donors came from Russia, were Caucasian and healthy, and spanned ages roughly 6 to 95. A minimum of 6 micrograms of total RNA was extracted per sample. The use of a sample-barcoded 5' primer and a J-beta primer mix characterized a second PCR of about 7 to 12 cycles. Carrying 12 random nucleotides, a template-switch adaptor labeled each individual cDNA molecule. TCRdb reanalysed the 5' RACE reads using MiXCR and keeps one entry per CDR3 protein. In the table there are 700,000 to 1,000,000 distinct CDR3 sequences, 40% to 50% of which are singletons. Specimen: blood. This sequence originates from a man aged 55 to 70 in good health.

The DNA of the CDR3 is TGCAGTGCTAGCCCGGGGGGACAGACCAATCAGCCCCAGCATTTT. It yields the protein CSASPGGQTNQPQHF. The rearrangement uses TRBV20-1 and TRBJ1-5; 7 bases agree with TRBD1. Unmatched junction bases numbered 8, after V lost 3 bases and J lost 3 bases. CDR3 length equals 15 residues. Germline V lookup: CDR1 DFQATT, CDR2 SNEGSKA (reference sequence).